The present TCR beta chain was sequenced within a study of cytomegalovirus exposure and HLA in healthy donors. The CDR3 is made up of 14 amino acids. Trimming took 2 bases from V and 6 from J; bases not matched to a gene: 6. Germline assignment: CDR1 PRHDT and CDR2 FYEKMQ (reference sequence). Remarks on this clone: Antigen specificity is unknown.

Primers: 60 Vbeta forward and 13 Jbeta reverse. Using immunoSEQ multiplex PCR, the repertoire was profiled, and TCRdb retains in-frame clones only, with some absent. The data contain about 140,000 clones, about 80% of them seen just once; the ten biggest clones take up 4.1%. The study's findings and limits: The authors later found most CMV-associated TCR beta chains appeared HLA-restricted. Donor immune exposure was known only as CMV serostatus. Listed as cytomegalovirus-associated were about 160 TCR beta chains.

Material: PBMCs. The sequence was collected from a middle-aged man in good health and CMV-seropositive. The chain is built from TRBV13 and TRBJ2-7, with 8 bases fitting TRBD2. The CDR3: CASSLKAGASEQYF. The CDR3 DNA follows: TGTGCCAGCAGCTTAAAAGCGGGAGCCAGCGAGCAGTACTTC.